This T cell receptor (beta chain) was identified during a study of shared clonotypes between healthy human individuals. Each unsorted PBMC replicate got 300 ng genomic DNA, tens of thousands of genomes. Produced via immunoSEQ multiplex PCR; TCRdb's table is partial and in-frame only. The table records over 400,000 clones, over 70% of them present only once. This CDR3 is 15 amino acids long. Per the germline V gene, CDR1 is MGHRA and CDR2 is YSYEKL. Trimming cost V 4 bases and J 5 bases; bases outside gene matches: 9. This clone was observed many times. Its antigen is not identified. Study outcomes and limitations: Since donors were few, the genetic and exposure-history diversity represented was limited. Apart from blood, nothing was sampled; tissue repertoires likely differ.

The specimen was PBMCs. The source of this sequence is a woman aged 40 to 50 in good health. Some clones in this sample may be carry-over from other donors' samples. V gene TRBV4-1 combines with J gene TRBJ2-7; 9 nucleotides agree with TRBD1. CDR3 protein: CASSLRGTGKDEQYF. In nucleotides, the CDR3 is TGCGCCAGCAGCCTCCGCGGGACAGGGAAGGACGAGCAGTACTTC.